This TCR beta chain came from a study of cytomegalovirus exposure and HLA in healthy donors. With regard to this clone: Its antigen is as yet unknown.

V was clipped by 2 bases and J by 4 bases; unmatched bases: 9. The CDR3 runs 16 residues. Germline V lookup: CDR1 GTSNPN, CDR2 SVGIG (reference sequence). Points from the study as a whole: The study assumed roughly uniform donor sequencing depth for presence/absence analyses. With later analysis, a missense DCLRE1C variant became linked to TCR beta V- and J-gene trimming.

PCR amplification relied on 60 Vbeta primers (plus 13 Jbeta primers). Using immunoSEQ multiplex PCR, the repertoire was profiled, and TCRdb retains in-frame clones only, with some absent. The sample consists of some 140,000 clones, 85% to 90% of them appearing once. The chain uses TRBV30 and TRBJ2-2, with 8 bases matching TRBD2. This receptor was obtained from a woman aged 25 to 39 in good health and CMV-seropositive. Sequenced: PBMCs. CDR3 nucleotide sequence: TGTGCCTGGAGTTCTAGCGGGCTGGTGCTCACCGGGGAGCTGTTTTTT. It codes for CAWSSSGLVLTGELFF.